A selection of T cell receptor beta chains follows, all from one sample in a study of OX40 agonist ivuxolimab in advanced cancers. The assay was immunoSEQ multiplex PCR, and TCRdb's table has in-frame clones only and misses some. Here the sample spans 75,000 to 80,000 clones, roughly 80% being singletons. Sequenced material: CD4+ or CD8+ T cells sorted from blood, taken in a trial of the OX40 agonist ivuxolimab. These TCRs come from an adult with an advanced solid tumor such as melanoma, head and neck, liver or kidney cancer. Both conserved end residues are part of each CDR3. The D gene is left open where the match is weak. The listing skips clone size in some rows; elsewhere it reads once, few, many or a size class.

clone_size: NA; j_call: TRBJ1-2; v_call: TRBV6-5; d_call: NA; cdr3_aa: CASSFRGPYGYTF; cdr3_nt: TGTGCCAGCAGTTTCAGGGGTCCCTATGGCTACACCTTC
clone_size: NA; j_call: TRBJ1-2; v_call: TRBV11-3; d_call: TRBD1; cdr3_aa: CASSLLRTGDYGYTF; cdr3_nt: TGTGCCAGCAGCTTATTGCGGACAGGGGACTATGGCTACACCTTC
clone_size: once; j_call: TRBJ2-7; v_call: TRBV7-2; d_call: TRBD2; cdr3_aa: CASSPRLAGVLYEQYF; cdr3_nt: TGTGCCAGCAGCCCTCGACTAGCGGGAGTCCTCTACGAGCAGTACTTC
clone_size: NA; j_call: TRBJ1-1; v_call: TRBV2; d_call: NA; cdr3_aa: CASSDQDTEAFF; cdr3_nt: TGTGCCAGCAGTGATCAGGACACTGAAGCTTTCTTT
clone_size: NA; j_call: TRBJ2-1; v_call: TRBV12-5; d_call: NA; cdr3_aa: CASGGPRSYNEQFF; cdr3_nt: TGTGCTAGTGGGGGACCCCGCTCCTACAATGAGCAGTTCTTC
clone_size: few; j_call: TRBJ1-2; v_call: TRBV11-3; d_call: TRBD1; cdr3_aa: CASSLGQGANYGYTF; cdr3_nt: TGTGCCAGCAGCTTAGGACAGGGGGCGAACTATGGCTACACCTTC
clone_size: NA; j_call: TRBJ1-4; v_call: TRBV4-2; d_call: NA; cdr3_aa: CASSTRSTGEKLFF; cdr3_nt: TGTGCCAGCAGCACCCGGTCGACGGGTGAAAAACTGTTTTTT
clone_size: NA; j_call: TRBJ2-3; v_call: TRBV6-5; d_call: TRBD2; cdr3_aa: CASSYRTSGEDTQYF; cdr3_nt: TGTGCCAGCAGTTACAGGACTAGCGGGGAGGATACGCAGTATTTT
clone_size: NA; j_call: TRBJ1-4; v_call: TRBV19; d_call: TRBD1; cdr3_aa: CASSIQGGANEKLFF; cdr3_nt: TGTGCCAGTAGTATACAGGGGGGGGCTAATGAAAAACTGTTTTTT
clone_size: NA; j_call: TRBJ2-1; v_call: TRBV27; d_call: NA; cdr3_aa: CASSGAGNSYNEQFF; cdr3_nt: TGTGCCAGCAGCGGAGCGGGTAACTCCTACAATGAGCAGTTCTTC
clone_size: NA; j_call: TRBJ2-3; v_call: TRBV4-1; d_call: NA; cdr3_aa: CASSHVWNTDTQYF; cdr3_nt: TGCGCCAGCAGCCACGTGTGGAACACAGATACGCAGTATTTT
clone_size: NA; j_call: TRBJ2-7; v_call: TRBV7-9; d_call: TRBD1; cdr3_aa: CASSGQGGSLLYEQYF; cdr3_nt: TGTGCCAGCAGCGGACAGGGGGGTTCCCTGCTCTACGAGCAGTACTTC
clone_size: NA; j_call: TRBJ2-6; v_call: TRBV4-2; d_call: NA; cdr3_aa: CASSQEGAGANVLTF; cdr3_nt: TGTGCCAGCAGCCAAGAAGGGGCTGGGGCCAACGTCCTGACTTTC
clone_size: NA; j_call: TRBJ2-5; v_call: TRBV10-2; d_call: TRBD2; cdr3_aa: CASSRVAGAQETQYF; cdr3_nt: TGCGCCAGCAGTCGAGTAGCGGGGGCCCAAGAGACCCAGTACTTC
clone_size: NA; j_call: TRBJ1-2; v_call: TRBV7-2; d_call: NA; cdr3_aa: CASEEYGDYGYTF; cdr3_nt: TGTGCCAGCGAGGAATATGGGGACTATGGCTACACCTTC
clone_size: NA; j_call: TRBJ2-2; v_call: TRBV5-8; d_call: TRBD1; cdr3_aa: CASSRGLNAGELFF; cdr3_nt: TGTGCCAGCTCCAGGGGGTTAAACGCCGGGGAGCTGTTTTTT
clone_size: NA; j_call: TRBJ2-1; v_call: TRBV7-8; d_call: TRBD2; cdr3_aa: CASSLVRGVEQFF; cdr3_nt: TGTGCCAGCAGCTTAGTGCGGGGGGTCGAGCAGTTCTTC
clone_size: once; j_call: TRBJ2-2; v_call: TRBV18; d_call: TRBD2; cdr3_aa: CASSPQDGGAVAGELFF; cdr3_nt: TGTGCCAGCTCACCACAAGACGGGGGGGCTGTGGCCGGGGAGCTGTTTTTT
clone_size: NA; j_call: TRBJ1-1; v_call: TRBV5-1; d_call: NA; cdr3_aa: CASSLEGLNTEAFF; cdr3_nt: TGCGCCAGCAGCTTGGAGGGATTGAACACTGAAGCTTTCTTT
clone_size: NA; j_call: TRBJ2-7; v_call: TRBV9; d_call: TRBD2; cdr3_aa: CASSVGGTSVYEQYF; cdr3_nt: TGTGCCAGCAGCGTAGGAGGGACTAGCGTCTACGAGCAGTACTTC
clone_size: NA; j_call: TRBJ2-2; v_call: TRBV5-1; d_call: NA; cdr3_aa: CASSLRWGGRNGELFF; cdr3_nt: TGCGCCAGCAGCTTGCGGTGGGGCGGACGAAACGGGGAGCTGTTTTTT
clone_size: NA; j_call: TRBJ2-1; v_call: TRBV7-2; d_call: TRBD2; cdr3_aa: CASSLIAGPAYNEQFF; cdr3_nt: TGTGCCAGCAGCTTAATAGCGGGCCCCGCCTACAATGAGCAGTTCTTC
clone_size: NA; j_call: TRBJ1-5; v_call: TRBV15; d_call: NA; cdr3_aa: CATSVGHFNQPQHF; cdr3_nt: TGTGCCACCAGCGTGGGACACTTCAATCAGCCCCAGCATTTT
clone_size: once; j_call: TRBJ1-2; v_call: TRBV5-1; d_call: TRBD1; cdr3_aa: CASSLVTGGLRLGYGYTF; cdr3_nt: TGCGCCAGCAGCTTGGTTACAGGGGGCCTGCGTCTTGGCTATGGCTACACCTTC
clone_size: NA; j_call: TRBJ1-1; v_call: TRBV6-6; d_call: NA; cdr3_aa: CASSYEGGTEAFF; cdr3_nt: TGTGCCAGCAGTTACGAGGGAGGCACTGAAGCTTTCTTT
clone_size: NA; j_call: TRBJ2-1; v_call: TRBV4-1; d_call: NA; cdr3_aa: CASSHLGLPNNEQFF; cdr3_nt: TGCGCCAGCAGCCACTTAGGGTTACCCAACAATGAGCAGTTCTTC
clone_size: NA; j_call: TRBJ1-2; v_call: TRBV2; d_call: NA; cdr3_aa: CASTGADYGYTF; cdr3_nt: TGTGCCAGCACTGGGGCGGACTATGGCTACACCTTC
clone_size: NA; j_call: TRBJ2-7; v_call: TRBV11-2; d_call: NA; cdr3_aa: CASSRGIFSYEQYF; cdr3_nt: TGTGCCAGCAGCCGGGGGATATTCTCCTACGAGCAGTACTTC
clone_size: once; j_call: TRBJ1-2; v_call: TRBV6-6; d_call: NA; cdr3_aa: CASATQGYNYGYTF; cdr3_nt: TGTGCCAGCGCAACCCAGGGTTACAACTATGGCTACACCTTC
clone_size: NA; j_call: TRBJ2-1; v_call: TRBV9; d_call: TRBD2; cdr3_aa: CASSVGLAGWYNEQFF; cdr3_nt: TGTGCCAGCAGCGTAGGACTAGCGGGATGGTACAATGAGCAGTTCTTC
clone_size: NA; j_call: TRBJ2-2; v_call: TRBV6-5; d_call: NA; cdr3_aa: CASSFWDRNSGELFF; cdr3_nt: TGTGCCAGCAGTTTCTGGGACCGGAACTCCGGGGAGCTGTTTTTT
clone_size: NA; j_call: TRBJ2-7; v_call: TRBV19; d_call: TRBD1; cdr3_aa: CASSPHRGPCEQYF; cdr3_nt: TGTGCCAGTAGTCCCCACAGGGGTCCCTGCGAGCAGTACTTC
clone_size: NA; j_call: TRBJ2-1; v_call: TRBV7-9; d_call: NA; cdr3_aa: CASSLVPSVYNEQFF; cdr3_nt: TGTGCCAGCAGCTTAGTTCCTAGCGTTTACAATGAGCAGTTCTTC